This entry features one T cell receptor beta chain sequence. Antigen specificity is unknown. These data are taken from a study of radiotherapy plus CTLA-4 blockade in lung cancer. In the study overall: Objective responses were documented in about 19% of patients, with disease control in just over 30%.

General study results and limits: The best predictor of response was reported to be early blood T cell clone dynamics, with interferon-beta.

The method was immunoSEQ multiplex PCR; TCRdb's version includes in-frame clones alone and lacks a portion of them. This table has more than 90,000 clones, about 86% appearing once. CDR1 and CDR2 from the germline V gene are SGHKS and YYEKEE (reference sequence). This CDR3 is built from 16 residues. The V segment lost 1 base and the J segment 8 bases; nucleotides outside the gene matches: 9. The receptor comes from a human donor with non-small cell lung cancer that progressed on radiotherapy plus ipilimumab. The specimen was peripheral blood, collected from a patient treated with radiotherapy plus ipilimumab. This chain joins TRBV5-5 and TRBJ2-1, with 10 bases that match TRBD2. The DNA for the CDR3 is TGTGCCAGCAGCTTGTATCTAGCGGGAGTTGTCGATGAGCAGTTCTTC. Residues: CASSLYLAGVVDEQFF.